This T cell receptor beta chain was recorded in a study of T cells in Graves' hyperthyroidism and ophthalmopathy. This clonotype was picked up many times. TCR beta CDR3 region amplification was performed from RNA transcripts. First-round RT-PCR of the TCR CDR3 relied on the HTBI primer set. TCRdb used MiXCR to reprocess the multiplex PCR reads, holding one entry per CDR3 protein. The sample records 500,000 to 550,000 distinct CDR3 sequences, less than 25% being singletons. A patient was excluded if there was uncontrolled infection, other autoimmune disease, pregnancy or lactation. Each 10 ml fresh peripheral blood draw supplied the PBMCs. This CDR3 has 18 amino acids. Germline V gene data show CDR1 as MNHNS and CDR2 as SASEGT. V was shortened by 5 bases and J by 0 bases, with 17 bases between the two germline ends.

This TCR came from a man younger than 35 with Graves' hyperthyroidism. Sequencing used blood. The chain uses TRBV6-1 and TRBJ2-6; weak D call: TRBD1 (5 bases). CDR3 protein: CASSKTQGVSSGANVLTF. CDR3 DNA sequence: TGTGCCAGCAGTAAGACCCAAGGGGTTAGCTCTGGGGCCAACGTCCTGACTTTC.